These 15 T cell receptor beta chains originate from one sample sequenced in a study of HIV-infected children after antiretroviral therapy interruption. The sample's treatment: PENTA 11 planned treatment interruption arm or continuous ART arm. RNA-based 3' RACE libraries used unique molecular identifiers. MiXCR, applied by TCRdb to the 3' RACE reads, yields one record per CDR3 protein. The top ten clones hold more than 0.95% of a sample with about 40,000 distinct CDR3 sequences, approximately 7% of them seen once. This material consisted of CD45RA+ CD4+ T cells from PBMCs, pooled from several time points, taken from a donor given antiretroviral therapy, either interrupted or continuous. The subset denotes: naive CD4+ CD45RA+ CD45RO- T cells. The receptors stem from a pool of human donors with HIV.

This clonotype turned up a few times. This chain joins TRBV4-3 and TRBJ2-1; 10 bases map to TRBD2. The CDR3 loop spans 16 amino acids. Germline V gene lookup returns CDR1 LGHNA and CDR2 YSLEER. With V trimmed by 4 bases and J by 3 bases, 6 bases remained unmatched. The chain's CDR3 is CASSPPSGRGYNEQFF. CDR3 nucleotide sequence: TGCGCCAGCAGCCCCCCTAGCGGGAGAGGCTACAATGAGCAGTTCTTC.

This clonotype came up many times. This chain connects TRBV11-2 to TRBJ2-2, with D possibly being TRBD1 (6 bases). The V end was cut by 5 bases, the J end by 0 bases, with 10 bases between. Germline V gene data show CDR1 as SGHAT and CDR2 as FQNNGV. The length of the CDR3 is 15 residues. The CDR3 loop is CASSQDRTNTGELFF. Written as DNA, the CDR3 is TGTGCCAGCAGCCAAGACAGGACGAACACCGGGGAGCTGTTTTTT. Variable domain in full (rest from reference TRBV11-2 and TRBJ2-2): EAGVAQSPRYKIIEKRQSVAFWCNPISGHATLYWYQQILGQGPKLLIQFQNNGVVDDSQLPKDRFSAERLKGVDSTLKIQPAKLEDSAVYLCASSQDRTNTGELFFGEGSRLTVL.

This clonotype was seen a handful of times. The chain employs TRBV28 and TRBJ1-4; no reliable D call. The CDR3 runs to 17 residues. Trimming left V 5 bases short and J 0 bases short, with 16 bases between. Germline V gene lookup returns CDR1 MDHEN and CDR2 SYDVKM. CDR3 protein: CASSHPPRLATNEKLFF. CDR3 DNA: TGTGCCAGCAGTCACCCTCCGAGGCTAGCAACTAATGAAAAACTGTTTTTT.

This clonotype occurred many times. The chain carries TRBV7-2 and TRBJ1-1, with 7 positions matching TRBD1. Germline V gene sequence: CDR1 SGHTA, CDR2 FQGNSA. V trimming: 3 bases; J trimming: 3 bases; junction bases outside the gene matches: 7. This CDR3 region has 15 residues. CDR3 protein: CASSFQATGHTEAFF. CDR3 DNA sequence: TGTGCCAGCAGCTTTCAGGCGACAGGGCACACTGAAGCTTTCTTT.

The table lists this clonotype with a few counts. The chain is built from TRBV15 and TRBJ2-1; D ambiguous. The CDR3 spans 13 residues. V was pared by 1 base and J by 8 bases, with 9 bases between. CDR1 is LNHNV and CDR2 is YYDKDF in the germline V gene (reference sequence). The CDR3 DNA follows: TGTGCCACCAGCAGAGGCTACTTCGATGAGCAGTTCTTC. This encodes CATSRGYFDEQFF.

This clonotype was counted ten times or more. The V call is TRBV6-1, the J call TRBJ2-1; the match to TRBD1 covers 9 bases. The CDR3 is made up of 15 amino acids. CDR1 MNHNS and CDR2 SASEGT come from the germline V gene. Unmatched junction bases numbered 7, after V lost 7 bases and J lost 3 bases. The DNA for the CDR3 is TGTGCCAGCACCAGACAGGGGGGCGACTACAATGAGCAGTTCTTC. It yields the protein CASTRQGGDYNEQFF.

Ten or more counts support this clonotype. V gene TRBV4-1 combines with J gene TRBJ2-1, with 8 nucleotides matching TRBD2. J was trimmed by 6 bases and V by 4 bases; bases with no gene match: 11. This CDR3 region has 16 residues. Germline loops: CDR1 MGHRA, CDR2 YSYEKL. The CDR3 protein is CASSPGSGTKFNEQFF. For the CDR3, the DNA is TGCGCCAGCAGCCCCGGTAGCGGGACCAAATTCAATGAGCAGTTCTTC.

This clonotype was detected ten times or more. The chain carries TRBV6-2 or TRBV6-3 and TRBJ1-1; TRBD1 might be the D (5 bases). The CDR3 spans 12 residues. CDR1 MNHEY and CDR2 SVGEGT come from the germline V gene. V lost 8 bases, J lost 5 bases, and 12 bases lay in between. CDR3 sequence: CASHEGRTEAFF. The CDR3 DNA reads TGTGCCAGCCACGAGGGACGGACTGAAGCTTTCTTT.

This clonotype was seen at least ten times. The chain employs TRBV14 and TRBJ2-5; 8 bases are shared with TRBD2. V trimming: 2 bases; J trimming: 4 bases; junction bases outside the gene matches: 3. Germline V gene lookup returns CDR1 SGHDN and CDR2 FVKESK. The CDR3 contains 14 residues. This chain's CDR3 is CASSQLLAGETQYF. For the CDR3, the DNA is TGTGCCAGCAGCCAATTGCTAGCGGGAGAGACCCAGTACTTC.

This clonotype was found many times. The chain is built from TRBV15 and TRBJ2-1; 8 bases map to TRBD1. Germline CDR1 LNHNV, CDR2 YYDKDF (reference sequence). V trimming: 2 bases; J trimming: 1 base; junction bases outside the gene matches: 1. The CDR3 is 15 residues long. This CDR3 is CATSRTGGSYNEQFF. CDR3 DNA: TGTGCCACCAGCAGAACAGGGGGATCCTACAATGAGCAGTTCTTC.

The chain carries TRBV20-1 and TRBJ2-5, with D perhaps assigned TRBD1 or TRBD2 (5 bases each). CDR3 length: 16 amino acids. Germline lookup yields CDR1 DFQATT and CDR2 SNEGSKA (reference sequence). Trimming pared 5 bases from V and 2 bases from J, leaving 21 bases between. CDR3 coding DNA: TGCAGTGCTGTCCCCTACCCCCGGGGCCGACAAGAGACCCAGTACTTC. Translated, it gives CSAVPYPRGRQETQYF.

At least ten counts were recorded for this clonotype. The rearrangement links TRBV27 to TRBJ2-1; possibly TRBD1 or TRBD2 for D (5 bases each). This CDR3 comprises 15 residues. Germline loops: CDR1 MNHEY, CDR2 SMNVEV (reference sequence). Trimming stripped 5 bases from V and 9 bases from J, with 20 bases between. The CDR3 bases are TGTGCCAGCAGTCCCGTAGGCAGGGTAGCGTCTGAGCAGTTCTTC. Protein product: CASSPVGRVASEQFF.

At least ten counts were recorded for this clonotype. The chain carries TRBV29-1 and TRBJ2-7; D ambiguous. Germline V gene data show CDR1 as SQVTM and CDR2 as ANQGSEA. The CDR3 covers 12 residues. V lost 6 bases, J lost 2 bases, and 11 bases lay in between. The CDR3 bases are TGCAGCGTCGGTGTCCAGACCTACGAGCAGTACTTC. This encodes CSVGVQTYEQYF.

The chain employs TRBV7-2 and TRBJ2-7, with unresolved D. V lost 5 bases and J 6 bases, leaving 14 bases between the germline ends. The CDR3 has 13 amino acids. Germline V gene data show CDR1 as SGHTA and CDR2 as FQGNSA. CDR3 residues: CASSPAGRGEQYF. For the CDR3, the DNA is TGTGCCAGCAGCCCGGCCGGACGAGGCGAGCAGTACTTC.

This clonotype has ten or more counts. The genes are TRBV6-5 and TRBJ1-2, with TRBD1 matching over 7 bases. V shed 2 bases and J 7 bases; nucleotides not matched to a gene: 4. The CDR3 length is 13 residues. Looked up from germline, CDR1 is MNHEY and CDR2 is SVGAGI. The CDR3 nucleotides are TGTGCCAGCAGTTACGACAGGGAGTTTGGCTACACCTTC. Translating gives CASSYDREFGYTF.